This TCR beta chain was captured by sequencing in a study of blood T cell repertoires in COVID-19. There are 16 residues in the CDR3. Losses at the gene ends were 3 bases for V and 12 bases for J; bases not matched to a gene: 16. Germline CDR1 reads LGHNA; CDR2 reads YSLEER. In the study's own analysis: Amplified reference gene primers provided the basis for estimating nucleated cell counts. Profiling relied on immunoSEQ multiplex PCR, and the TCRdb table lists in-frame clones only, not all of them. The V and J calls and clone size were taken over from that table, and D and trimming were inferred from the DNA. This sample has fewer than 300,000 clones, with about nine tenths found just once.

The specimen was PBMCs or T cells enriched from blood (not recorded which). This receptor was taken from a woman under 40 who had recovered from COVID-19. The chain is built from TRBV4-3 and TRBJ1-4; 7 positions agree with TRBD1. The CDR3 loop is CASSHLHRGPHPELFF. The CDR3 coding sequence is TGCGCCAGCAGCCATCTCCATAGGGGGCCGCACCCAGAACTGTTTTTT.